This is a list of T cell receptor beta chains from one sample in a study of STAT5B mutations in CD4+ large granular lymphocyte leukemia. Sequenced by immunoSEQ multiplex PCR; TCRdb stores in-frame clones only, minus some. The profile shows about 8,000 clones, just under 90% of them singletons. Sequenced: PBMCs. The receptor set was obtained from a woman in her 70s with CD4+ T-cell large granular lymphocyte leukemia. The CDR3 runs from the conserved cysteine through the conserved F or W. A D gene is named only where the DNA matches it firmly. Only part of the rows carry a size: once, few, many, or a class if the clone is expanded.

v_gene: TRBV6-1; abundance: -; d_gene: TRBD2; j_gene: TRBJ2-1; CDR3nt: TGTGCCAGCATTGGACTAGCGGAGAACAATGAGCAGTTCTTC; CDR3aa: CASIGLAENNEQFF
v_gene: TRBV19; abundance: -; d_gene: -; j_gene: TRBJ2-1; CDR3nt: TGTGCCAGTAGTATAACGGTGACAATTTACAATGAGCAGTTCTTC; CDR3aa: CASSITVTIYNEQFF
v_gene: TRBV6-5; abundance: -; d_gene: -; j_gene: TRBJ1-1; CDR3nt: TGTGCCAGCAGACCCACAGGGAACACTGAAGCTTTCTTT; CDR3aa: CASRPTGNTEAFF
v_gene: TRBV7-2; abundance: -; d_gene: -; j_gene: TRBJ1-5; CDR3nt: TGTGCCAGCAGCTTAGTTGGGGATAGCAATCAGCCCCAGCATTTT; CDR3aa: CASSLVGDSNQPQHF
v_gene: TRBV9; abundance: -; d_gene: TRBD1; j_gene: TRBJ1-3; CDR3nt: TGTGCCAGCAGCGGGGGACAGCCCTCTGGAAACACCATATATTTT; CDR3aa: CASSGGQPSGNTIYF
v_gene: TRBV5-1; abundance: -; d_gene: -; j_gene: TRBJ1-3; CDR3nt: TGCGCCAGCAGCTTAACCGACTCTGGAAACACCATATATTTT; CDR3aa: CASSLTDSGNTIYF
v_gene: TRBV30; abundance: -; d_gene: -; j_gene: TRBJ1-4; CDR3nt: TGTGCCTGGAGTGTGGGGTTTGGGGAAAAACTGTTTTTT; CDR3aa: CAWSVGFGEKLFF
v_gene: TRBV2; abundance: once; d_gene: -; j_gene: TRBJ2-7; CDR3nt: TGTGCCAGCAGCCCACAAGTATACGAGCAGTACTTC; CDR3aa: CASSPQVYEQYF
v_gene: TRBV5-1; abundance: -; d_gene: -; j_gene: TRBJ1-4; CDR3nt: TGCGCCAGCAGCTTGGCTTCGTCAGGGTCCGAAAAACTGTTTTTT; CDR3aa: CASSLASSGSEKLFF
v_gene: TRBV5-4; abundance: -; d_gene: -; j_gene: TRBJ2-3; CDR3nt: TGTGCCAGCAGCTCAAAAAAGGGGGGCACAGATACGCAGTATTTT; CDR3aa: CASSSKKGGTDTQYF
v_gene: TRBV11-2; abundance: -; d_gene: -; j_gene: TRBJ1-1; CDR3nt: TGTGCCAGCAGCTTAGTCCCCCAGAGGTACACTGAAGCTTTCTTT; CDR3aa: CASSLVPQRYTEAFF
v_gene: TRBV28; abundance: -; d_gene: TRBD1; j_gene: TRBJ1-1; CDR3nt: TGTGCCAGCAGAGGGAACAGGGGACAGAACACTGAAGCTTTCTTT; CDR3aa: CASRGNRGQNTEAFF
v_gene: TRBV7-9; abundance: -; d_gene: -; j_gene: TRBJ1-5; CDR3nt: TGTGCCAGCAGCTTAATGGCCCAGCATTTT; CDR3aa: CASSLMAQHF
v_gene: TRBV7-9; abundance: -; d_gene: -; j_gene: TRBJ2-7; CDR3nt: TGTGCCAGCAGCCCGAGCGGCGCGAGCTCCTACGAGCAGTACTTC; CDR3aa: CASSPSGASSYEQYF
v_gene: TRBV28; abundance: -; d_gene: -; j_gene: TRBJ1-6; CDR3nt: TGTGCCAGCAGTTTGTTGTCCCTGACACGGGAAACCCTCCACTTT; CDR3aa: CASSLLSLTRETLHF
v_gene: TRBV9; abundance: few; d_gene: -; j_gene: TRBJ1-1; CDR3nt: TGTGCCAGCAGCTTCCTACACGACACCCCAGGCGGTGAAGCTTTCTTT; CDR3aa: CASSFLHDTPGGEAFF
v_gene: TRBV18; abundance: -; d_gene: -; j_gene: TRBJ2-1; CDR3nt: TGTGCCAGCTCACCGGGGGGTTCCTACAATGAGCAGTTCTTC; CDR3aa: CASSPGGSYNEQFF
v_gene: TRBV19; abundance: -; d_gene: -; j_gene: TRBJ2-6; CDR3nt: TGTGCCAGTAAGGGGGGTGCTATTTCTGGGGCCAACGTCCTGACTTTC; CDR3aa: CASKGGAISGANVLTF
v_gene: TRBV7-2; abundance: -; d_gene: -; j_gene: TRBJ1-2; CDR3nt: TGTGCCAGCCACAGCGGGCCGCAGGCAGCTGGCTACACCTTC; CDR3aa: CASHSGPQAAGYTF
v_gene: TRBV28; abundance: -; d_gene: -; j_gene: TRBJ1-1; CDR3nt: TGTGCCAGCAGTTTAAGGGCCATGAACACTGAAGCTTTCTTT; CDR3aa: CASSLRAMNTEAFF
v_gene: TRBV7-2; abundance: -; d_gene: -; j_gene: TRBJ1-2; CDR3nt: TGTGCCAGCAGCCCGGTTGGGTCTAACTATGGCTACACCTTC; CDR3aa: CASSPVGSNYGYTF
v_gene: TRBV5-1; abundance: -; d_gene: TRBD1; j_gene: TRBJ2-2; CDR3nt: TGCGCCAGCAGCTCCGGGACAGGGACCGGGGAGCTGTTTTTT; CDR3aa: CASSSGTGTGELFF
v_gene: TRBV10-3; abundance: -; d_gene: -; j_gene: TRBJ2-1; CDR3nt: TGTGCCATCAGTGAGTCGATGGCAGGGACGAACAATGAGCAGTTCTTC; CDR3aa: CAISESMAGTNNEQFF
v_gene: TRBV10-3; abundance: -; d_gene: TRBD1; j_gene: TRBJ1-5; CDR3nt: TGTGCCATCAGTGATACAGGGGGACGGCAGCCCCAGCATTTT; CDR3aa: CAISDTGGRQPQHF
v_gene: TRBV27; abundance: few; d_gene: TRBD1; j_gene: TRBJ1-4; CDR3nt: TGTGCCAGCAAGGGGGCGGCGGAAAAACTGTTTTTT; CDR3aa: CASKGAAEKLFF
v_gene: TRBV19; abundance: -; d_gene: TRBD1; j_gene: TRBJ1-5; CDR3nt: TGTGCCAGTAGTACCACAGGGGAAGGTCAGCCCCAGCATTTT; CDR3aa: CASSTTGEGQPQHF
v_gene: TRBV6-6; abundance: once; d_gene: -; j_gene: TRBJ2-1; CDR3nt: TGTGCCAGCAGTAGGGGGTGGGGATCCTACAATGAGCAGTTCTTC; CDR3aa: CASSRGWGSYNEQFF
v_gene: TRBV9; abundance: -; d_gene: TRBD1; j_gene: TRBJ2-3; CDR3nt: TGTGCCAGCAGCCGGGACAGGGGCTCAGATACGCAGTATTTT; CDR3aa: CASSRDRGSDTQYF
v_gene: TRBV7-7; abundance: -; d_gene: -; j_gene: TRBJ1-6; CDR3nt: TGTGCTAGCAGTGAAGGCGCCGGGTCACCCCTCCACTTT; CDR3aa: CASSEGAGSPLHF
v_gene: TRBV7-2; abundance: -; d_gene: -; j_gene: TRBJ2-6; CDR3nt: TGTGCCAGCAGCTGGGGCTCTGGGGCCAACGTCCTGACTTTC; CDR3aa: CASSWGSGANVLTF
v_gene: TRBV2; abundance: -; d_gene: TRBD1; j_gene: TRBJ2-2; CDR3nt: TGTGCCAGCAGCGATACAGGGGGCGACCCCGGGGAGCTGTTTTTT; CDR3aa: CASSDTGGDPGELFF
v_gene: TRBV7-2; abundance: -; d_gene: -; j_gene: TRBJ1-6; CDR3nt: TGTGCCAGCAGCTCGGGCCGTCTGGGTTCACCCCTCCACTTT; CDR3aa: CASSSGRLGSPLHF
v_gene: TRBV2; abundance: -; d_gene: -; j_gene: TRBJ2-5; CDR3nt: TGTGCCAGCAGTGATCCCCATGGAGGGGGCCGAGAGACCCAGTACTTC; CDR3aa: CASSDPHGGGRETQYF
v_gene: TRBV28; abundance: -; d_gene: -; j_gene: TRBJ2-2; CDR3nt: TGTGCCAGCAGCTCCGGGGGTAGTTGGACCGGGGAGCTGTTTTTT; CDR3aa: CASSSGGSWTGELFF
v_gene: TRBV7-2; abundance: -; d_gene: TRBD1; j_gene: TRBJ2-7; CDR3nt: TGTGCCAGCAGCTTATCCGGGACAGGTTTTTACTACGAGCAGTACTTC; CDR3aa: CASSLSGTGFYYEQYF
v_gene: TRBV5-6; abundance: -; d_gene: -; j_gene: TRBJ2-7; CDR3nt: TGTGCCAGCAGCTTCGGCAACACCTACGAGCAGTACTTC; CDR3aa: CASSFGNTYEQYF